One sample yielded the 30 T cell receptor beta chains listed below, sequenced in a study of human T cells and chemical hapten exposure. Each CDR3 protein gets one entry after TCRdb re-called the RACE reads with MiXCR. The sample holds 300,000 to 400,000 distinct CDR3 sequences, roughly 5.3% seen once. The time point was: pre-sensitization, week 0. Treatment here: therapeutic diphenylcyclopropenone sensitization with weekly scalp DPC. Sample: whole blood, taken in connection with sensitization to the hapten diphenylcyclopropenone (DPC). The receptors here all came from a woman aged 45-60 years with alopecia areata. Some clones in this sample may be carry-over from other donors' samples.

In its sample, this clonotype was seen a few times. This chain uses TRBV11-3 with TRBJ2-1; 12 bases are shared with TRBD2. The CDR3 is 16 amino acids. In germline, CDR1 is SGHNT, CDR2 YENEEA. J lost 5 bases, V lost 5 bases, and 7 bases had no gene match. The CDR3 DNA follows: TGTGCCAGCAGCCAGATCGGACTAGCGGGGCACAATGAGCAGTTCTTC. Translating gives CASSQIGLAGHNEQFF.

Many counts were recorded for this clonotype. The V and J genes are TRBV5-1 and TRBJ2-3; 7 bases match TRBD1. The length of the CDR3 is 15 residues. Germline V gene lookup returns CDR1 SGHRS and CDR2 YFSETQ. J gave up 3 bases and V 0 bases, and 4 bases lay outside the gene matches. This chain's CDR3 is CASSLGGGWTDTQYF. The CDR3 bases are TGCGCCAGCAGCTTGGGAGGGGGCTGGACAGATACGCAGTATTTT.

The chain carries TRBV20-1 and TRBJ2-7, with D tentatively TRBD2 (6 bases). From germline, CDR1 is DFQATT and CDR2 SNEGSKA (reference sequence). The CDR3 contains 13 residues. Between the trimmed V and J ends, which lost 4 bases and 0 bases, there was a span of 10 bases. The CDR3 DNA sequence: TGCAGTGCTACCCCCGGGGGCTCCTACGAGCAGTACTTC. Translating it yields CSATPGGSYEQYF.

In its sample, this clonotype was seen a few times. As DNA, the CDR3 is TGCGCCAGCAGCGTGGACAGTTCCTCAACTAATGAAAAACTGTTTTTT. It encodes CASSVDSSSTNEKLFF. This chain joins TRBV5-1 and TRBJ1-4, with D perhaps TRBD1 (6 bases). CDR3 length equals 16 residues. Germline V CDR1 and CDR2: SGHRS, YFSETQ. Trimming cost V 4 bases and J 0 bases, with 13 bases left between them. The full variable domain, rest sourced from reference TRBV5-1 and TRBJ1-4, is KAGVTQTPRYLIKTRGQQVTLSCSPISGHRSVSWYQQTPGQGLQFLFEYFSETQRNKGNFPGRFSGRQFSNSRSEMNVSTLELGDSALYLCASSVDSSSTNEKLFFGSGTQLSVL.

This clonotype has at least ten counts. J is TRBJ2-3 and V is TRBV3-1, with D possibly matching TRBD2 (6 bases). The germline gives CDR1 LGHDT, CDR2 YNNKEL (reference sequence). Trimming stripped 3 bases from V and 5 bases from J, with 15 bases between. This CDR3 contains 15 residues. The CDR3 protein is CASSQWRGAKDTQYF. The CDR3 DNA sequence: TGTGCCAGCAGCCAGTGGCGGGGAGCAAAAGATACGCAGTATTTT.

The rearrangement joins TRBV7-8 to TRBJ2-1; either TRBD1 or TRBD2 may fit D (5 bases each). Trimming cost V 1 base and J 5 bases, with 15 bases left between them. Germline-derived CDR1 and CDR2 are SGHVS and FQNEAQ. The CDR3 consists of 16 residues. CDR3 in DNA: TGTGCCAGCAGCTTAGATCGGGACGGATTCAACAATGAGCAGTTCTTC. As protein: CASSLDRDGFNNEQFF.

The chain is built from TRBV5-1 and TRBJ2-3; D might be TRBD2 (6 bases). The V and J ends lost 0 bases and 0 bases respectively, with 8 bases between them. This CDR3 region has 15 residues. Looked up from germline, CDR1 is SGHRS and CDR2 is YFSETQ. CDR3 loop: CASSLGTKSTDTQYF. The CDR3 DNA reads as TGCGCCAGCAGCTTGGGGACTAAAAGCACAGATACGCAGTATTTT.

Only a few counts were recorded for this clonotype. The chain recombines TRBV4-3 with TRBJ2-1, with D possibly being TRBD2 (5 bases). Trimming left V 4 bases short and J 0 bases short, with 13 bases between. The CDR3 runs 16 residues. CDR1 is LGHNA, CDR2 YSLEER, per germline. CDR3 DNA sequence: TGCGCCAGCAGCCCTCGGACTGAGCACTCCTACAATGAGCAGTTCTTC. Amino acids: CASSPRTEHSYNEQFF.

The rearrangement links TRBV29-1 to TRBJ2-5; D gene unclear. Germline V CDR1 and CDR2: SQVTM, ANQGSEA. Trimming cost V 0 bases and J 5 bases, with 7 bases left between them. The CDR3 contains 12 residues. CDR3 in DNA: TGCAGCGTTGAAGAACTGGGTGAGACCCAGTACTTC. This sequence encodes CSVEELGETQYF. Combining the CDR3 with reference TRBV29-1 and TRBJ2-5 gives the whole variable domain SAVISQKPSRDICQRGTSLTIQCQVDSQVTMMFWYRQQPGQSLTLIATANQGSEATYESGFVIDKFPISRPNLTFSTLTVSNMSPEDSSIYLCSVEELGETQYFGPGTRLLVL.

This clonotype came up many times. The chain recombines TRBV2 with TRBJ2-3; possibly TRBD1 for D (5 bases). Germline V CDR1 and CDR2: SNHLY, FYNNEI. This CDR3 is built from 15 residues. Trimming shortened V by 4 bases and J by 8 bases, and 19 bases separated the two germline ends. The CDR3 nucleotides are TGTGCCAGCAGTGGAGACAGCCTCATAATTCCTACGCAGTATTTT. Its protein is CASSGDSLIIPTQYF.

This clonotype was counted ten times or more. The chain combines TRBV4-1 with TRBJ2-7; TRBD2 aligns across 7 bases. This CDR3 is built from 14 residues. CDR1 and CDR2 (germline): MGHRA, YSYEKL. The ends lost 2 bases at V and 3 bases at J; junction bases unmatched: 4. The chain's CDR3 is CASSQPGLDYEQYF. In DNA form, the CDR3 reads TGCGCCAGCAGCCAACCCGGACTAGACTACGAGCAGTACTTC.

This clonotype was seen only a few times. The chain recombines TRBV6-5 with TRBJ1-1; 8 bases map to TRBD1. The CDR3 has 17 residues. Germline V gene sequence: CDR1 MNHEY, CDR2 SVGAGI. V was pared by 4 bases and J by 4 bases, with 14 bases of the junction left unmatched. In nucleotides, the CDR3 is TGTGCCAGCAGTTCCCCAGGGGGCGCCAAGGGGACCACTGAAGCTTTCTTT. Residues: CASSSPGGAKGTTEAFF.

This clonotype has at least ten counts. The chain employs TRBV29-1 and TRBJ2-3, with 8 nucleotides matching TRBD1. V gave up 5 bases and J gave up 1 base; unmatched junction bases: 11. The germline gives CDR1 SQVTM, CDR2 ANQGSEA. The CDR3 covers 16 residues. CDR3: CSVQKHRGSRTDTQYF. CDR3 sequence (DNA): TGCAGCGTTCAGAAACACAGGGGGTCTCGCACAGATACGCAGTATTTT.

In this sample, this clonotype turned up many times. The rearrangement joins TRBV5-1 to TRBJ2-7, with 7 bases identical to TRBD1. The CDR3 has 14 amino acids. Germline CDR1 SGHRS, CDR2 YFSETQ. The junction had 13 bases not matched to a gene; V was cut back by 7 bases and J by 6 bases. The DNA for the CDR3 is TGCGCCAGCCACCAGGGGGACAATCCCCTCGAGCAGTACTTC. Translated, it gives CASHQGDNPLEQYF.

This clonotype showed up many times. V gene TRBV2 combines with J gene TRBJ1-6, with D possibly matching TRBD1 (5 bases). The CDR3 runs 13 residues. V gave up 6 bases and J gave up 9 bases, with 12 bases separating them. Looked up from germline, CDR1 is SNHLY and CDR2 is FYNNEI. In nucleotides, the CDR3 is TGTGCCAGCAGCTCCATTGGGGGTTCACCCCTCCACTTT. This encodes CASSSIGGSPLHF.

The gene calls are TRBV9 and TRBJ1-4; perhaps TRBD1 as D (6 bases). Trimming stripped 0 bases from V and 10 bases from J, with 16 bases between. CDR3 size: 15 residues. Germline V gene lookup returns CDR1 SGDLS and CDR2 YYNGEE. For the CDR3, the DNA is TGTGCCAGCAGCGTAGGCCCGACTCCGACAGGAAAACTGTTTTTT. Encoded protein: CASSVGPTPTGKLFF. The variable domain in full, with the rest retrieved from reference TRBV9 and TRBJ1-4, is DSGVTQTPKHLITATGQRVTLRCSPRSGDLSVYWYQQSLDQGLQFLIQYYNGEERAKGNILERFSAQQFPDLHSELNLSSLELGDSALYFCASSVGPTPTGKLFFGSGTQLSVL.

This clonotype was seen a handful of times. This rearrangement joins TRBV2 to TRBJ1-5; weak D call: TRBD1 (5 bases). The CDR3 contains 16 residues. Trimming took 2 bases from V and 2 from J, leaving 13 bases between them. Germline V gives CDR1 SNHLY, CDR2 FYNNEI. CDR3 sequence reads: CASSESGGLGNQPQHF. DNA for the CDR3: TGTGCCAGCAGTGAATCTGGGGGTTTGGGCAATCAGCCCCAGCATTTT.

J is TRBJ1-2 and V is TRBV5-1; 7 positions agree with TRBD1. V lost 4 bases, J lost 0 bases, and 12 bases stayed unmatched. The germline V gene encodes CDR1 SGHRS and CDR2 YFSETQ. The CDR3 contains 17 residues. The CDR3 DNA follows: TGCGCCAGCAGCCCGGACGTCAGGGGGATCCCTAACTATGGCTACACCTTC. Translation: CASSPDVRGIPNYGYTF.

At least ten counts were recorded for this clonotype. V gene TRBV12-3 or TRBV12-4 combines with J gene TRBJ1-2, with no clear D. The CDR3 spans 13 residues. The V gene lost 3 bases and the J gene lost 2 bases, with 7 bases spanning the gap. The CDR3 protein is CASSFNRNYGYTF. The CDR3 bases are TGTGCCAGCAGTTTCAACAGAAACTATGGCTACACCTTC.

The chain has TRBV10-3 and TRBJ1-5; D not certain. Germline assignment: CDR1 ENHRY and CDR2 SYGVKD. This CDR3 has 19 amino acids. The ends were cut back, 4 bases at V and 0 bases at J, with 22 bases in the middle. The CDR3 nucleotides are TGTGCCATCAGTGCGAAATTAAGCGGACGGAGTGATAGCAATCAGCCCCAGCATTTT. Translated, it gives CAISAKLSGRSDSNQPQHF.

This clonotype was seen a few times. The chain has TRBV9 and TRBJ1-2; the D gene is possibly TRBD1 (6 bases). The V and J ends lost 4 bases and 4 bases respectively, with 17 bases between them. The germline V gene encodes CDR1 SGDLS and CDR2 YYNGEE. The length of the CDR3 is 15 residues. The CDR3 protein is CASSRSGTYIYGYTF. CDR3 DNA: TGTGCCAGCAGCCGTTCCGGGACATATATCTATGGCTACACCTTC.

This clonotype was recorded at least ten times. The CDR3 sequence is CASNPSGISYEQYF. CDR3 DNA sequence: TGTGCCAGCAACCCATCTGGGATTTCCTACGAGCAGTACTTC. The V gene is TRBV6-2 or TRBV6-3, the J gene TRBJ2-7; D call uncertain. V lost 7 bases, J lost 1 base, and 14 bases lay in between. Looked up from germline, CDR1 is MNHEY and CDR2 is SVGEGT. This CDR3 has 14 amino acids.

A few counts support this clonotype. The J gene is TRBJ2-7, the V gene TRBV5-1, with 9 positions matching TRBD1. CDR1 is SGHRS, CDR2 YFSETQ, per germline. Trimming took 4 bases from V and 6 from J; bases not matched to a gene: 8. The length of the CDR3 is 14 residues. As DNA, the CDR3 is TGCGCCAGCAGCGCAGGACAGGGGCACATCGAGCAGTACTTC. Encoded protein: CASSAGQGHIEQYF.

The chain uses TRBV28 and TRBJ1-1; 11 bases align to TRBD1. With 5 bases clipped from V and 5 bases from J, the junction kept 22 bases outside the gene matches. The germline V gene has CDR1 MDHEN and CDR2 SYDVKM. This CDR3 has 20 amino acids. DNA of the CDR3: TGTGCCAGCAGTCACCGTCCTGACCGGGACAGGGGGATGCTTAGGACTGAAGCTTTCTTT. It codes for CASSHRPDRDRGMLRTEAFF.

The V call is TRBV11-2, the J call TRBJ2-1; 8 bases fit TRBD1. CDR3 length: 15 amino acids. From germline, CDR1 is SGHAT and CDR2 FQNNGV. Germline trimming cut 1 base from V and 2 bases from J; bases unmatched to any gene: 1. CDR3 sequence reads: CASSLGDRTYNEQFF. Here the CDR3 DNA reads TGTGCCAGCAGCTTAGGGGACAGGACCTACAATGAGCAGTTCTTC.

With regard to this clonotype: A read error may explain this, as a much larger clone is one base away. The chain combines TRBV28 with TRBJ2-1; D unclear. Germline CDR1 reads MDHEN; CDR2 reads SYDVKM. The CDR3 runs 18 residues. Written as DNA, the CDR3 is TGTGCCTGCAGTACGTTTATGACCCTCGTTGGAACCCGCAATGAGCAGTTCTTC. Amino acids: CACSTFMTLVGTRNEQFF.

This clonotype was counted a few times. The chain is built from TRBV20-1 and TRBJ2-7; perhaps D is TRBD1 or TRBD2 (6 bases each). The length of the CDR3 is 12 residues. The germline V gene has CDR1 DFQATT and CDR2 SNEGSKA (reference sequence). Trimming took off 6 bases at V and 3 bases at J, with 12 bases between the two ends. The DNA for the CDR3 is TGCAGTGCGCGGGGACACCGCTACGAGCAGTACTTC. Encoded protein: CSARGHRYEQYF.

This clonotype occurred many times. This sequence joins TRBV7-2 and TRBJ2-2; 8 bases agree with TRBD2. Germline lookup yields CDR1 SGHTA and CDR2 FQGNSA. V gave up 8 bases and J gave up 4 bases; unmatched junction bases: 6. The CDR3 sequence is 14 residues long. The CDR3 is CASPASGFTGELFF. CDR3 DNA sequence: TGTGCCAGCCCCGCTAGCGGGTTCACCGGGGAGCTGTTTTTT. Complete variable domain (other parts from reference TRBV7-2 and TRBJ2-2): GAGVSQSPSNKVTEKGKDVELRCDPISGHTALYWYRQSLGQGLEFLIYFQGNSAPDKSGLPSDRFSAERTGGSVSTLTIQRTQQEDSAVYLCASPASGFTGELFFGEGSRLTVL.

This clonotype was counted only a few times. The chain carries TRBV5-6 and TRBJ1-1; no clear D gene. There are 15 residues in the CDR3. Looked up from germline, CDR1 is SGHDT and CDR2 is YYEEEE. V was clipped by 4 bases and J by 0 bases, with 13 bases between them. The CDR3 spells CASSRVVKLNTEAFF. The CDR3 DNA is TGTGCCAGCAGCCGGGTTGTAAAGTTGAACACTGAAGCTTTCTTT.

At least ten counts were recorded for this clonotype. This rearrangement joins TRBV7-8 to TRBJ2-1, with 13 bases matching TRBD2. CDR1 and CDR2 (germline): SGHVS, FQNEAQ. There are 19 residues in the CDR3. Trimming at V came to 4 bases and at J to 0 bases, leaving 9 bases not matched to a gene. Written as DNA, the CDR3 is TGTGCCAGCAGCTCGACAGGGGGACTAGCGGGGAGCTCCTACAATGAGCAGTTCTTC. Translated, it gives CASSSTGGLAGSSYNEQFF.